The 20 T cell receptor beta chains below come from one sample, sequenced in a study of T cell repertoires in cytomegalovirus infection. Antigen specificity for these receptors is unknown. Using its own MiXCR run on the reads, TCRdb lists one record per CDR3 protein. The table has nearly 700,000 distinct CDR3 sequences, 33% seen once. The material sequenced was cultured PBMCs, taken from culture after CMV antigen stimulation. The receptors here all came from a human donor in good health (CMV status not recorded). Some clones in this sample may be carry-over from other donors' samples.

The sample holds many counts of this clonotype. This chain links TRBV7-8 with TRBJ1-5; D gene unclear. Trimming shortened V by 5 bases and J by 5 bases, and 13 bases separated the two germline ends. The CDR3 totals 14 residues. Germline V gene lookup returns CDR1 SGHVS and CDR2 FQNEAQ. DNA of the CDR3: TGTGCCAGCAGCCCCCGGACCGGTTATCAGCCCCAGCATTTT. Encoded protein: CASSPRTGYQPQHF.

In DNA form, the CDR3 reads TGTGCCAGCAGTCCCCCGGCGGGCAATCAGCCCCAGCATTTT. Translation: CASSPPAGNQPQHF. The chain uses TRBV28 and TRBJ1-5; D is undetermined. CDR3 size: 14 residues. Germline lookup yields CDR1 MDHEN and CDR2 SYDVKM. Trimming left V 5 bases short and J 2 bases short, with 10 bases between.

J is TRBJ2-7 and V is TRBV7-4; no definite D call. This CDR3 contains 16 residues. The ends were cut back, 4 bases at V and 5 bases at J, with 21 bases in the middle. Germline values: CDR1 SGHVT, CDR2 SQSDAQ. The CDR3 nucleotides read TGTGCCAGCAGCTCCCCCTTTCCAGAAGAAATTCACGAGCAGTACTTC. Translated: CASSSPFPEEIHEQYF.

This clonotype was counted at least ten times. CDR3 DNA sequence: TGTGCCAGCAGCTTCGATTCTGTCAGGGAAGCTTTCTTT. This codes for CASSFDSVREAFF. The rearrangement joins TRBV7-8 to TRBJ1-1; D remains unclear. Germline loops: CDR1 SGHVS, CDR2 FQNEAQ. Between the trimmed V and J ends, which lost 3 bases and 8 bases, there was a span of 13 bases. The CDR3 has 13 amino acids. The variable domain in full, completed from reference TRBV7-8 and TRBJ1-1, reads GAGVSQSPRYKVAKRGQDVALRCDPISGHVSLFWYQQALGQGPEFLTYFQNEAQLDKSGLPSDRFFAERPEGSVSTLKIQRTQQEDSAVYLCASSFDSVREAFFGQGTRLTVV.

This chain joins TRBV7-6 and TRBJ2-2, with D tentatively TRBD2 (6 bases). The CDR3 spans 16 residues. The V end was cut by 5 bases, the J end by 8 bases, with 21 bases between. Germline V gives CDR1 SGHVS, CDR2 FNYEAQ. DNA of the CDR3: TGTGCCAGCAGCCCGTTAGGTCGGGAGCGGTCGGGGGAGCTGTTTTTT. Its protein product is CASSPLGRERSGELFF.

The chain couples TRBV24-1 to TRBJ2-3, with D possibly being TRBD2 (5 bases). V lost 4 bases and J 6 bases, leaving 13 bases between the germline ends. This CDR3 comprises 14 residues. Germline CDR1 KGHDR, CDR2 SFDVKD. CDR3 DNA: TGTGCCACCAGTGAACGGGGTGTGTCGGATACGCAGTATTTT. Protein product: CATSERGVSDTQYF.

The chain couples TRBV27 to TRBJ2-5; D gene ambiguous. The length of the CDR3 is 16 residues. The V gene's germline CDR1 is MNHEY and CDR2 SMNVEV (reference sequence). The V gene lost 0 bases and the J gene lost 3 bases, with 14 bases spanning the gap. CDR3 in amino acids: CASSLSVSQNKETQYF. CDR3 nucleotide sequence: TGTGCCAGCAGTTTATCGGTCAGCCAGAACAAAGAGACCCAGTACTTC.

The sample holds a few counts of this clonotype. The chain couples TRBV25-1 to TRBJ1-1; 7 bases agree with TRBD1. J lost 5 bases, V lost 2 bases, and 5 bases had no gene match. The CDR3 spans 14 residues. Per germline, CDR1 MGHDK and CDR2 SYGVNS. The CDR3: CASSEEGAGTEAFF. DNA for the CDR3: TGTGCCAGCAGTGAAGAGGGGGCAGGGACTGAAGCTTTCTTT. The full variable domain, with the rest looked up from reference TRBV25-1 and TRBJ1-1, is EADIYQTPRYLVIGTGKKITLECSQTMGHDKMYWYQQDPGMELHLIHYSYGVNSTEKGDLSSESTVSRIRTEHFPLTLESARPSHTSQYLCASSEEGAGTEAFFGQGTRLTVV.

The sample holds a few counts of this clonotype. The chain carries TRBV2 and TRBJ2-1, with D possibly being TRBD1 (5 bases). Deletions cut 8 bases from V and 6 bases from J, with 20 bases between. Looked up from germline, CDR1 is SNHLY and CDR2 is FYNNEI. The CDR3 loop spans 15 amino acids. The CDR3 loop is CASVQGGGAINEQFF. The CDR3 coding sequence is TGTGCCAGCGTTCAGGGTGGTGGGGCCATCAATGAGCAGTTCTTC.

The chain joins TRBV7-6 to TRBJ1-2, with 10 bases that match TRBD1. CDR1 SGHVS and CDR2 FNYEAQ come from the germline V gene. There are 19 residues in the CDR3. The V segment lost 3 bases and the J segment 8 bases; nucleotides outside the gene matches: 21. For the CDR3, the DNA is TGTGCCAGCAGCTTTAGTGGCTCCGGGACAGGGGCCCCAGATCGAGGCTACACCTTC. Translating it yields CASSFSGSGTGAPDRGYTF.

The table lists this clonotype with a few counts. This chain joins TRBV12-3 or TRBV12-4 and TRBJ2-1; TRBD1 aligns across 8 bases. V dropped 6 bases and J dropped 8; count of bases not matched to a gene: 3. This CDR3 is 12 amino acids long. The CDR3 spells CASRDREHEQFF. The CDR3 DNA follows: TGTGCCAGCAGGGACAGGGAGCATGAGCAGTTCTTC.

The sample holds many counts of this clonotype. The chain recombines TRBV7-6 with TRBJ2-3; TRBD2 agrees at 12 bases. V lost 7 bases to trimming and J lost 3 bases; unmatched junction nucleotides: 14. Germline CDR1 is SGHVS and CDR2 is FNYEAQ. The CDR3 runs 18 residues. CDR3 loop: CASTPRLPLAGGTDTQYF. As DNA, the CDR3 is TGTGCCAGCACCCCCAGGCTCCCCCTAGCGGGAGGGACAGATACGCAGTATTTT.

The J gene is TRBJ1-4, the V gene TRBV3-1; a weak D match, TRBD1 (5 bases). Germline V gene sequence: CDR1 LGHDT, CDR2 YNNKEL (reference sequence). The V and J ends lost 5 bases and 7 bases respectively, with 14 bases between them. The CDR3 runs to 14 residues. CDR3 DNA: TGTGCCAGCAGCGTGACCCTTGACAGTGAAAAACTGTTTTTT. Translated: CASSVTLDSEKLFF. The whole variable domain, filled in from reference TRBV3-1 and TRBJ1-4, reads DTAVSQTPKYLVTQMGNDKSIKCEQNLGHDTMYWYKQDSKKFLKIMFSYNNKELIINETVPNRFSPKSPDKAHLNLHINSLELGDSAVYFCASSVTLDSEKLFFGSGTQLSVL.

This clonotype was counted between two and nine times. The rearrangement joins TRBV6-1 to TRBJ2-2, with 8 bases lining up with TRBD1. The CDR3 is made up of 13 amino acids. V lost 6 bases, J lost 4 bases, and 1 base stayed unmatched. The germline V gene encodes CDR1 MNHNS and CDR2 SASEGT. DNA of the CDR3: TGTGCCAGCAGCAGGGGGCGCACCGGGGAGCTGTTTTTT. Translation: CASSRGRTGELFF.

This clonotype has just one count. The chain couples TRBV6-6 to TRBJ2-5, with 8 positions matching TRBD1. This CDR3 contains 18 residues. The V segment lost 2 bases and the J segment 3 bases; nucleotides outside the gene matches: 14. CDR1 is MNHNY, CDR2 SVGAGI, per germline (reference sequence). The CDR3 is CASSYTLVPRTGKETQYF. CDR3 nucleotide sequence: TGTGCCAGCAGTTACACTCTCGTACCGCGGACAGGGAAAGAGACCCAGTACTTC.

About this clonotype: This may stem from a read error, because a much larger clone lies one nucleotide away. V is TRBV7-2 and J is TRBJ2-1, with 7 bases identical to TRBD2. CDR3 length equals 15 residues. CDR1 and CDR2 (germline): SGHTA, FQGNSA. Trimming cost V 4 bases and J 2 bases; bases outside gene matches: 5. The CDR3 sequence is CASSCGLAAYNEQFF. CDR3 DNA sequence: TGTGCCAGCAGCTGTGGGCTAGCGGCCTACAATGAGCAGTTCTTC.

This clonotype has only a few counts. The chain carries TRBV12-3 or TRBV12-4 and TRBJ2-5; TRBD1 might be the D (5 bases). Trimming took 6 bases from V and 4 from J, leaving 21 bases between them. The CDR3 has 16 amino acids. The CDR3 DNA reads TGTGCCAGCAGAGATACAGGTGGGGCGTTCCGAGAGACCCAGTACTTC. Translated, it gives CASRDTGGAFRETQYF.

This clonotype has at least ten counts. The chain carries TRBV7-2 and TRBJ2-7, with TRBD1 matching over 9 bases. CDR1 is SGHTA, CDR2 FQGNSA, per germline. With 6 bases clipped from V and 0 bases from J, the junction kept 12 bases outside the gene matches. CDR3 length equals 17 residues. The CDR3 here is CASRGSLTGGSSYEQYF. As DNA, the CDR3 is TGTGCCAGCAGAGGATCTTTAACAGGGGGCAGCTCCTACGAGCAGTACTTC.

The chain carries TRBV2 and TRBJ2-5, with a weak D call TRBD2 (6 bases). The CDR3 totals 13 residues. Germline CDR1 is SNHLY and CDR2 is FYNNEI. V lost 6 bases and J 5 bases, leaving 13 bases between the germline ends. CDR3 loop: CASSGGRLETQYF. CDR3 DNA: TGTGCCAGCAGCGGGGGACGGCTGGAGACCCAGTACTTC.

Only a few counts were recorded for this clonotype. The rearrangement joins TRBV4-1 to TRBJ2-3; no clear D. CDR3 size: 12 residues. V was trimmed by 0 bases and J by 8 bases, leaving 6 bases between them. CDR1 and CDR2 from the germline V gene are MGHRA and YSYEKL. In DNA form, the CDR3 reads TGCGCCAGCAGCCAAGAGCCCGGTACGCAGTATTTT. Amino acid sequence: CASSQEPGTQYF.